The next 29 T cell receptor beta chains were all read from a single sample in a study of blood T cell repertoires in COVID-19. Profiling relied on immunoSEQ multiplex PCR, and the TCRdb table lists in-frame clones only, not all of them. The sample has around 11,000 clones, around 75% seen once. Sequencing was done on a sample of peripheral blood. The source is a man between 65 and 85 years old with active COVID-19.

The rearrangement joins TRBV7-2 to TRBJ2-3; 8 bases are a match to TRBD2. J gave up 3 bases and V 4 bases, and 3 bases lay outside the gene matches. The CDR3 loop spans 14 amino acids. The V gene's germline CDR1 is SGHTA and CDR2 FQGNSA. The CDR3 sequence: CASSWRGATDTQYF. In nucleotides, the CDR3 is TGTGCCAGCAGCTGGCGGGGGGCAACAGATACGCAGTATTTT.

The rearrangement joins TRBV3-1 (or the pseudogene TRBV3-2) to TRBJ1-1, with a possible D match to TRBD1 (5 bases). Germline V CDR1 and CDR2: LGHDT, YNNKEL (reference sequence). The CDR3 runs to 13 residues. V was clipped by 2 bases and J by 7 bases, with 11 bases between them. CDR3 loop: CASSQNTGYEAFF. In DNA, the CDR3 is TGTGCCAGCAGCCAAAACACAGGCTATGAAGCTTTCTTT.

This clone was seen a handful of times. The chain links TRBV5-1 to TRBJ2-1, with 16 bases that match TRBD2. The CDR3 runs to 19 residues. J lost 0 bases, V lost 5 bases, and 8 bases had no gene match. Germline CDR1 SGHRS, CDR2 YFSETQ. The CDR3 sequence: CASRAGLAGGPSSYNEQFF. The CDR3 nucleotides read TGCGCCAGCAGGGCGGGACTAGCGGGGGGGCCCAGCTCCTACAATGAGCAGTTCTTC.

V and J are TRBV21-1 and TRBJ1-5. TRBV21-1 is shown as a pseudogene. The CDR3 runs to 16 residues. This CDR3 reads CASSKARGRVHQPQHF. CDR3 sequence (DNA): TGTGCCAGCAGCAAAGCGAGAGGCAGAGTCCATCAGCCCCAGCATTTT.

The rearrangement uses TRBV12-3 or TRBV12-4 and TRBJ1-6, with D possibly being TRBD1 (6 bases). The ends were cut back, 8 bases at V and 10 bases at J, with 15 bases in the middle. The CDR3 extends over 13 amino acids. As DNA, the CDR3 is TGTGCCAGCCACAGGGAATTAGGATCACCCCTCCACTTT. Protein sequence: CASHRELGSPLHF.

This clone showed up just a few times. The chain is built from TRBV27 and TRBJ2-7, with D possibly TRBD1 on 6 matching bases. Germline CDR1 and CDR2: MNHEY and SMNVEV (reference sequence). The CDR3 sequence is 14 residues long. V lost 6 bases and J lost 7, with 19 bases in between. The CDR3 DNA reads TGTGCCAGCAGAGGGACAAGCCCTCCGGGGGAGCAGTACTTC. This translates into CASRGTSPPGEQYF.

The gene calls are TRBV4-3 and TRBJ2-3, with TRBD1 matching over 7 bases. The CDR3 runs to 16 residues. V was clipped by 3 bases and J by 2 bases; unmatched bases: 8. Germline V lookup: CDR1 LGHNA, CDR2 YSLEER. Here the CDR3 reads CASSQRGQTTTDTQYF. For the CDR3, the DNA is TGCGCCAGCAGCCAGAGGGGACAGACTACCACAGATACGCAGTATTTT.

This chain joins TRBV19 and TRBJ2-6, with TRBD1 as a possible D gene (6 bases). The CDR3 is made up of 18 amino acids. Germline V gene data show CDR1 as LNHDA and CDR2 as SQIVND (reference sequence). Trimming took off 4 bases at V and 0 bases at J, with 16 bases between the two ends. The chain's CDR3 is CASSRQGLSYSGANVLTF. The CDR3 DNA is TGTGCCAGTAGTAGGCAGGGGCTAAGCTACTCTGGGGCCAACGTCCTGACTTTC.

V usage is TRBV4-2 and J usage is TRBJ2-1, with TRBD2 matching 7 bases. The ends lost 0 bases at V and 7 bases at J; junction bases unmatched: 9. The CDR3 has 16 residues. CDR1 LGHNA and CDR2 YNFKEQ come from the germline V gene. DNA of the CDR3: TGTGCCAGCAGCCAAGATGAGAACGGGGGGTTTAATGAGCAGTTCTTC. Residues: CASSQDENGGFNEQFF.

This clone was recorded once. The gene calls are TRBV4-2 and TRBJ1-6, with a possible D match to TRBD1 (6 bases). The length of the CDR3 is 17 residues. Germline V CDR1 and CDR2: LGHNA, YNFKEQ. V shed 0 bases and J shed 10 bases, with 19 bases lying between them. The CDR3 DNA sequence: TGTGCCAGCAGCCAAGATCAGGGCAGGGGTATGAGGTCACCCCTCCACTTT. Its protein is CASSQDQGRGMRSPLHF.

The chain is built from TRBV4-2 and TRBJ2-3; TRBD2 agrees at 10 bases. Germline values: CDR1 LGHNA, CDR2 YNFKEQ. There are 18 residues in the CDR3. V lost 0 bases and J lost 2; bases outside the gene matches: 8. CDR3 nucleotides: TGTGCCAGCAGCCAAGATCGACGGAGCGGGGGGGTCACAGATACGCAGTATTTT. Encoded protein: CASSQDRRSGGVTDTQYF.

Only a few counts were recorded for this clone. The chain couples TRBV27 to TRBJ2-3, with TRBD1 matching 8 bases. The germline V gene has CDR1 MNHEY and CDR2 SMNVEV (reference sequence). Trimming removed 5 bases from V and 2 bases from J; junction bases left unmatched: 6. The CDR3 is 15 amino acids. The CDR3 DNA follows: TGTGCCAGCAGTCCAAGACAGGGGTACACAGATACGCAGTATTTT. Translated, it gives CASSPRQGYTDTQYF.

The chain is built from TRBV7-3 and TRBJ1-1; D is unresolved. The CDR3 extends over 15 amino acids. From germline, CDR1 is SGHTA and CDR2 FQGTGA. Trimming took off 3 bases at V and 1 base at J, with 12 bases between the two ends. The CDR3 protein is CASSLSGVRNTEAFF. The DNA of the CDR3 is TGTGCCAGCAGCTTGTCCGGGGTCCGGAACACTGAAGCTTTCTTT.

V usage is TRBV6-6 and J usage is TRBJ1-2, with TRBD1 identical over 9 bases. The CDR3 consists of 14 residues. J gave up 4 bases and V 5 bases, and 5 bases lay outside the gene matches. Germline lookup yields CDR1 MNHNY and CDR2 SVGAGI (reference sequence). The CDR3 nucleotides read TGTGCCAGCAGTCAGGACAGGGGCGGCTATGGCTACACCTTC. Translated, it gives CASSQDRGGYGYTF.

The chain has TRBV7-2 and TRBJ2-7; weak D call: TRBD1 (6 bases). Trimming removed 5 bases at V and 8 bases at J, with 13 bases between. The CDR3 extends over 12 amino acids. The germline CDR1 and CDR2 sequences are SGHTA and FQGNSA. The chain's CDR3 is CASSQQGLQQYF. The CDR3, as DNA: TGTGCCAGCAGCCAACAGGGTCTTCAGCAGTACTTC.

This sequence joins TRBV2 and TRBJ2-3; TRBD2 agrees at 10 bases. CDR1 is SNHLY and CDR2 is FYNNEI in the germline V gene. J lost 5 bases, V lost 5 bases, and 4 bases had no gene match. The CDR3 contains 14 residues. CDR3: CASSSGGARDTQYF. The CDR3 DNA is TGTGCCAGCAGTAGCGGGGGGGCACGAGATACGCAGTATTTT.

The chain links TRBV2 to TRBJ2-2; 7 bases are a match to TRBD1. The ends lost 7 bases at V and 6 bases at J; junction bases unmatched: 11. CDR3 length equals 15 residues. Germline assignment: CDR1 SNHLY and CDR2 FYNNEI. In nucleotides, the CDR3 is TGTGCCAGCACCCCATCGACAGGGTCCCCCGGGGAGCTGTTTTTT. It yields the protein CASTPSTGSPGELFF. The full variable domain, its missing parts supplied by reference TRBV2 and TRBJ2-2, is EPEVTQTPSHQVTQMGQEVILRCVPISNHLYFYWYRQILGQKVEFLVSFYNNEISEKSEIFDDQFSVERPDGSNFTLKIRSTKLEDSAMYFCASTPSTGSPGELFFGEGSRLTVL.

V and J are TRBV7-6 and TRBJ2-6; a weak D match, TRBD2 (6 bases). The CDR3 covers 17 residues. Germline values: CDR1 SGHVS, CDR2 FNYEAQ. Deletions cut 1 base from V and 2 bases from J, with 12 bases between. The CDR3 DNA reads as TGTGCCAGCAGCTTAGAGGTCACGGGGGCTGGGGCCAACGTCCTGACTTTC. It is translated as CASSLEVTGAGANVLTF.

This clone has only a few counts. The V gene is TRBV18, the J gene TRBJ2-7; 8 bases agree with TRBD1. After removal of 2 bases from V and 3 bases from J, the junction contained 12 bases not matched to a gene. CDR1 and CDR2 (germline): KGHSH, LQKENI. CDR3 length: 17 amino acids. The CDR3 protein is CASSPSPGGVGDYEQYF. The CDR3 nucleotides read TGTGCCAGCTCACCATCGCCAGGGGGCGTCGGCGACTACGAGCAGTACTTC.

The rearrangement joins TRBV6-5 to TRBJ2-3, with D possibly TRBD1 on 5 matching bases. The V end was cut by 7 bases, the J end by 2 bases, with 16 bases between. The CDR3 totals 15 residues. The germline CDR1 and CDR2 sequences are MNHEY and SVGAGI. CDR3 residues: CASTSKGISTDTQYF. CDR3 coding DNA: TGTGCCAGCACCTCGAAGGGGATCTCCACAGATACGCAGTATTTT.

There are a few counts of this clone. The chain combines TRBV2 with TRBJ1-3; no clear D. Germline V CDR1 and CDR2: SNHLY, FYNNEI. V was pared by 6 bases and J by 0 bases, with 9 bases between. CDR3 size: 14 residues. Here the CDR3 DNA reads TGTGCCAGCAGGCCCGAGAGCTCTGGAAACACCATATATTTT. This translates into CASRPESSGNTIYF.

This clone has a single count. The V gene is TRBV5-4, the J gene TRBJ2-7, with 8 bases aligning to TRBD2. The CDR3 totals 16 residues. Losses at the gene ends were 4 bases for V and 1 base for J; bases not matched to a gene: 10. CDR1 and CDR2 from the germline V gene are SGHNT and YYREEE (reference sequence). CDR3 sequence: CASSPSRSGGSYEQYF. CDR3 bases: TGTGCCAGCAGCCCTTCTCGGAGCGGGGGTTCCTACGAGCAGTACTTC.

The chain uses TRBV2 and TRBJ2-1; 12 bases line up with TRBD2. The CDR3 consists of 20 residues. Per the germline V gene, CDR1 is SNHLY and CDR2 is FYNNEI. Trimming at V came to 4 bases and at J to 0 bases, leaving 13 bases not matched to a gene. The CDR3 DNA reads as TGTGCCAGCAGTGCTCTACTAGCGGGGGGCCTTTTTAGCTCCTACAATGAGCAGTTCTTC. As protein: CASSALLAGGLFSSYNEQFF.

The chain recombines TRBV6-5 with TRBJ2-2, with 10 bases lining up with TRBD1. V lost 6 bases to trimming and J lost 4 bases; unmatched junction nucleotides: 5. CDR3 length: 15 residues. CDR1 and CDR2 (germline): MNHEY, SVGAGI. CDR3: CASRRQGAITGELFF. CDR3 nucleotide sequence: TGTGCCAGCAGGAGACAGGGGGCGATCACCGGGGAGCTGTTTTTT.

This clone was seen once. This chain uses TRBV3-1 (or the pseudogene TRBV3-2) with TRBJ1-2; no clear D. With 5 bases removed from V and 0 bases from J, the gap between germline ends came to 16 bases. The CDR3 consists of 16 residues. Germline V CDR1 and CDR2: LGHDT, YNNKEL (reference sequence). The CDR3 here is CASSSLSITANYGYTF. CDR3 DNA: TGTGCCAGCAGCTCCCTTTCGATAACAGCTAACTATGGCTACACCTTC.

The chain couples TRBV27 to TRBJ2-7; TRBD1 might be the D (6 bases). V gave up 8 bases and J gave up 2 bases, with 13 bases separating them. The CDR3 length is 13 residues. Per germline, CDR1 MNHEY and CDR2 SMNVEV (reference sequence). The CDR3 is CASGLRGAYEQYF. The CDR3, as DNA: TGTGCCAGCGGCCTCAGGGGCGCCTACGAGCAGTACTTC.

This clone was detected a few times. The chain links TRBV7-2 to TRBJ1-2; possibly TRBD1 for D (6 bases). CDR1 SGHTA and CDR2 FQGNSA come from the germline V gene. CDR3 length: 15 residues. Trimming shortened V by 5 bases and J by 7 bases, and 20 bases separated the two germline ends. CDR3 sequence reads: CASSQQGLSPTGYTF. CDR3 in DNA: TGTGCCAGCAGCCAACAGGGTTTGTCACCTACTGGCTACACCTTC.

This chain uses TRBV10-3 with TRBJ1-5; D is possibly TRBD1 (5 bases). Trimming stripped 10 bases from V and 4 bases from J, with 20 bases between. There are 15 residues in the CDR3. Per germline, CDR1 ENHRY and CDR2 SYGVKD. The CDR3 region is CATQGGGGSNQPQHF. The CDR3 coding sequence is TGTGCCACCCAGGGAGGAGGAGGTTCAAATCAGCCCCAGCATTTT.

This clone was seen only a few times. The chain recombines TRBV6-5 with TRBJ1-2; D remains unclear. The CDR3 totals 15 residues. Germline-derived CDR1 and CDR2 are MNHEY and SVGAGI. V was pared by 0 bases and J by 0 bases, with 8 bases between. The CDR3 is CASSYSQKANYGYTF. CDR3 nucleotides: TGTGCCAGCAGTTACTCCCAGAAAGCTAACTATGGCTACACCTTC.